The 26 T cell receptor beta chains presented below share a single source sample, sequenced in a study of blood T cell repertoires in COVID-19. This table comes from immunoSEQ multiplex PCR, and its TCRdb copy is limited to in-frame clones, with some not included. This table has some 75,000 clones, about 88% appearing once. The sample consisted of peripheral blood. These receptors all come from a man in his 70s with active or convalescent COVID-19.

The V call is TRBV28, the J call TRBJ2-1, with D tentatively TRBD1 (6 bases). The CDR3 length is 14 residues. Trimming cost V 6 bases and J 5 bases, with 14 bases left between them. Germline V gene sequence: CDR1 MDHEN, CDR2 SYDVKM. CDR3: CASRPHGDNNEQFF. DNA of the CDR3: TGTGCCAGCAGACCCCATGGGGACAACAATGAGCAGTTCTTC.

This chain's CDR3 is CASSPTTGGYTF. The CDR3 DNA reads TGTGCCAGCAGTCCCACAACAGGGGGCTACACCTTC. This rearrangement joins TRBV28 to TRBJ1-2; D is possibly TRBD1 (6 bases). Germline loops: CDR1 MDHEN, CDR2 SYDVKM. The CDR3 sequence is 12 residues long. Deletions cut 5 bases from V and 8 bases from J, with 12 bases between.

J is TRBJ1-1 and V is TRBV6-5, with 10 bases fitting TRBD1. Germline loops: CDR1 MNHEY, CDR2 SVGAGI. The CDR3 length is 15 residues. V shed 2 bases and J 7 bases; nucleotides not matched to a gene: 7. CDR3 sequence: CASSYLGQGVVEAFF. In DNA form, the CDR3 reads TGTGCCAGCAGTTACCTTGGACAGGGGGTTGTTGAAGCTTTCTTT.

The rearrangement links TRBV2 to TRBJ2-3, with 11 bases aligning to TRBD2. Germline V gene data show CDR1 as SNHLY and CDR2 as FYNNEI. Trimming removed 8 bases from V and 0 bases from J; junction bases left unmatched: 16. The CDR3 runs to 19 residues. In DNA, the CDR3 is TGTGCCAGCCAACGCGCTACTAGCGGGGGATCCTCTAGCACAGATACGCAGTATTTT. This sequence encodes CASQRATSGGSSSTDTQYF.

The genes are TRBV4-2 and TRBJ2-7; tentative D call: TRBD2 (6 bases). Germline V gene data show CDR1 as LGHNA and CDR2 as YNFKEQ. The V end lost 0 bases, the J end lost 2 bases, and 17 bases lay between the germline ends. This CDR3 comprises 17 residues. In nucleotides, the CDR3 is TGTGCCAGCAGCCAAGAGTTAAGCGGGCCCAACCCCTACGAGCAGTACTTC. This encodes CASSQELSGPNPYEQYF.

CDR3 DNA: TGTGCCAGCAGCGGGGTCGGAGGCAATCAGCCCCAGCATTTT. The encoded protein is CASSGVGGNQPQHF. The chain has TRBV2 and TRBJ1-5; D unresolved. Per the germline V gene, CDR1 is SNHLY and CDR2 is FYNNEI. Between the trimmed V and J ends, which lost 6 bases and 2 bases, there was a span of 11 bases. The CDR3 totals 14 residues.

This chain uses TRBV6-5 with TRBJ1-3; TRBD1 aligns across 7 bases. Germline lookup yields CDR1 MNHEY and CDR2 SVGAGI. V gave up 6 bases and J gave up 4 bases; unmatched junction bases: 3. CDR3 length: 13 amino acids. Written as DNA, the CDR3 is TGTGCCAGCAGGACAGGGACGGGAAACACCATATATTTT. As protein: CASRTGTGNTIYF.

The chain is built from TRBV18 and TRBJ1-5; 7 bases agree with TRBD1. The CDR3 length is 16 residues. Germline V gene sequence: CDR1 KGHSH, CDR2 LQKENI. Trimming at V came to 1 base and at J to 4 bases, leaving 7 bases not matched to a gene. CDR3 coding DNA: TGTGCCAGCTCACCACAGGGGGCGGTGGGGAATCAGCCCCAGCATTTT. Its translation is CASSPQGAVGNQPQHF.

V usage is TRBV9 and J usage is TRBJ2-1, with 9 bases fitting TRBD2. The junction had 13 bases not matched to a gene; V was cut back by 0 bases and J by 9 bases. The CDR3 totals 17 residues. Germline lookup yields CDR1 SGDLS and CDR2 YYNGEE. Written as DNA, the CDR3 is TGTGCCAGCAGCGTAGGGGGACGCGGGAGGGCCCCTGGTGAGCAGTTCTTC. As protein: CASSVGGRGRAPGEQFF.

This chain uses TRBV6-5 with TRBJ2-2; possible D gene TRBD1, 6 bases. V lost 0 bases to trimming and J lost 3 bases, with 11 bases between them. The CDR3 consists of 16 residues. Germline V gene data show CDR1 as MNHEY and CDR2 as SVGAGI. The CDR3 coding sequence is TGTGCCAGCAGTTACTCGACAGGTAGCTACACCGGGGAGCTGTTTTTT. Encoded protein: CASSYSTGSYTGELFF.

The rearrangement links TRBV14 to TRBJ1-1, with D unresolved. The germline V gene has CDR1 SGHDN and CDR2 FVKESK. This CDR3 is built from 13 residues. With 2 bases removed from V and 0 bases from J, the gap between germline ends came to 4 bases. The CDR3 protein is CASSQSLNTEAFF. The DNA of the CDR3 is TGTGCCAGCAGCCAATCTTTGAACACTGAAGCTTTCTTT.

The sample holds one count of this clone. The CDR3 bases are TGTGCCTGGAGTGCTGGGGGGGGCTCGGGGCAGCCCCAGCATTTT. Encoded protein: CAWSAGGGSGQPQHF. This chain links TRBV30 with TRBJ1-5; a weak D match, TRBD1 (6 bases). With 1 base removed from V and 7 bases from J, the gap between germline ends came to 17 bases. The CDR3 loop spans 15 amino acids. Germline V gene sequence: CDR1 GTSNPN, CDR2 SVGIG (reference sequence).

The chain carries TRBV5-1 and TRBJ1-2; D uncertain. Germline CDR1 is SGHRS and CDR2 is YFSETQ. Trimming shortened V by 0 bases and J by 6 bases, and 6 bases separated the two germline ends. This CDR3 has 12 residues. CDR3 sequence: CASSLVGHGYTF. The CDR3 nucleotides are TGCGCCAGCAGCTTGGTGGGCCATGGCTACACCTTC.

J is TRBJ1-2 and V is TRBV18; 7 bases are shared with TRBD1. Trimming took 3 bases from V and 6 from J; bases not matched to a gene: 7. Germline loops: CDR1 KGHSH, CDR2 LQKENI. CDR3 size: 14 residues. The CDR3 protein is CASSPLDRADGYTF. CDR3 nucleotide sequence: TGTGCCAGCTCACCTTTAGACAGGGCCGATGGCTACACCTTC. The full variable domain, with the rest looked up from reference TRBV18 and TRBJ1-2, is NAGVMQNPRHLVRRRGQEARLRCSPMKGHSHVYWYRQLPEEGLKFMVYLQKENIIDESGMPKERFSAEFPKEGPSILRIQQVVRGDSAAYFCASSPLDRADGYTFGSGTRLTVV.

The chain couples TRBV27 to TRBJ2-7; 10 bases align to TRBD1. Germline values: CDR1 MNHEY, CDR2 SMNVEV (reference sequence). V dropped 4 bases and J dropped 2; count of bases not matched to a gene: 11. The length of the CDR3 is 17 residues. The CDR3 region is CASSSDLPGQGPYEQYF. The CDR3 DNA follows: TGTGCCAGCAGTTCAGATCTCCCGGGACAGGGGCCCTACGAGCAGTACTTC.

V gene TRBV9 combines with J gene TRBJ1-4, with D possibly TRBD1 on 5 matching bases. The CDR3 covers 14 residues. With 4 bases removed from V and 5 bases from J, the gap between germline ends came to 12 bases. Germline CDR1 is SGDLS and CDR2 is YYNGEE. CDR3 DNA: TGTGCCAGCAGCCCCCTGGACAACAATGAAAAACTGTTTTTT. Protein product: CASSPLDNNEKLFF.

The chain has TRBV25-1 and TRBJ1-2; D remains ambiguous. CDR3 size: 15 residues. Germline V gives CDR1 MGHDK, CDR2 SYGVNS. V was trimmed by 2 bases and J by 4 bases, leaving 14 bases between them. CDR3 bases: TGTGCCAGCAGTGAAAACACCGGAGGTGGCTATGGCTACACCTTC. This gives the protein CASSENTGGGYGYTF.

V gene TRBV7-3 combines with J gene TRBJ2-1; a possible D gene is TRBD2 (6 bases). V was trimmed by 0 bases and J by 7 bases, leaving 7 bases between them. Germline V gene data show CDR1 as SGHTA and CDR2 as FQGTGA. The CDR3 has 13 residues. CDR3 sequence: CASSLTRGNEQFF. CDR3 DNA sequence: TGTGCCAGCAGCTTAACACGGGGGAATGAGCAGTTCTTC.

The rearrangement joins TRBV5-1 to TRBJ2-2; a possible D gene is TRBD2 (5 bases). Per the germline V gene, CDR1 is SGHRS and CDR2 is YFSETQ. V gave up 5 bases and J gave up 7 bases, with 18 bases separating them. The CDR3 has 15 residues. Written as DNA, the CDR3 is TGCGCCAGCAGTCTTGGAGGATTACACGTCGGGGAGCTGTTTTTT. This encodes CASSLGGLHVGELFF. Full variable domain (rest looked up from reference TRBV5-1 and TRBJ2-2): KAGVTQTPRYLIKTRGQQVTLSCSPISGHRSVSWYQQTPGQGLQFLFEYFSETQRNKGNFPGRFSGRQFSNSRSEMNVSTLELGDSALYLCASSLGGLHVGELFFGEGSRLTVL.

The chain joins TRBV7-9 to TRBJ2-1; 11 bases are a match to TRBD2. The germline V gene has CDR1 SEHNR and CDR2 FQNEAQ (reference sequence). The CDR3 loop spans 16 amino acids. V shed 5 bases and J 6 bases; nucleotides not matched to a gene: 9. CDR3 sequence: CASSHSTSGDLNEQFF. The CDR3 coding sequence is TGTGCCAGCAGCCACTCGACTAGCGGGGACCTCAATGAGCAGTTCTTC.

This sequence joins TRBV30 and TRBJ1-2, with 8 bases that match TRBD1. With V trimmed by 3 bases and J by 5 bases, 11 bases remained unmatched. Germline V CDR1 and CDR2: GTSNPN, SVGIG (reference sequence). This CDR3 contains 15 residues. CDR3 coding DNA: TGTGCCTGGAGCGGAACGGGGACAGGCTTATATGGCTACACCTTC. Translating it yields CAWSGTGTGLYGYTF.

The genes are TRBV7-6 and TRBJ2-5; 13 positions agree with TRBD2. Looked up from germline, CDR1 is SGHVS and CDR2 is FNYEAQ. The CDR3 length is 17 residues. The J segment lost 2 bases and the V segment lost 6 bases, leaving 9 bases of the junction unmatched. The CDR3, as DNA: TGTGCCAGCAGGCCGGGACTAGCGGGGATGTTTCAAGAGACCCAGTACTTC. Translation gives CASRPGLAGMFQETQYF. Filled out from reference TRBV7-6 and TRBJ2-5, the complete variable domain reads GAGVSQSPRYKVTKRGQDVALRCDPISGHVSLYWYRQALGQGPEFLTYFNYEAQQDKSGLPNDRFSAERPEGSISTLTIQRTEQRDSAMYRCASRPGLAGMFQETQYFGPGTRLLVL.

V gene TRBV15 combines with J gene TRBJ2-2; D might be TRBD2 (6 bases). CDR3 length: 16 residues. The germline CDR1 and CDR2 sequences are LNHNV and YYDKDF (reference sequence). Trimming took off 2 bases at V and 1 base at J, with 11 bases between the two ends. CDR3 nucleotides: TGTGCCACCAGCAGACAGGGACTGCTGAACACCGGGGAGCTGTTTTTT. Residues: CATSRQGLLNTGELFF.

This chain connects TRBV4-2 to TRBJ2-1; TRBD2 matches at 10 bases. After removal of 2 bases from V and 2 bases from J, the junction contained 3 bases not matched to a gene. CDR1 and CDR2 from the germline V gene are LGHNA and YNFKEQ. The CDR3 spans 16 residues. CDR3: CASSQQLAGTYNEQFF. CDR3 nucleotide sequence: TGTGCCAGCAGCCAACAACTAGCGGGGACCTACAATGAGCAGTTCTTC.

Written as DNA, the CDR3 is TGCGCCAGCAGCTTCGGGACAGGGGGCAATGGCTACACCTTC. It translates to CASSFGTGGNGYTF. This sequence joins TRBV5-1 and TRBJ1-2, with TRBD1 matching 12 bases. J gave up 6 bases and V 2 bases, and 2 bases lay outside the gene matches. This CDR3 has 14 residues. The germline gives CDR1 SGHRS, CDR2 YFSETQ.

The chain uses TRBV9 and TRBJ2-2, with 8 bases aligning to TRBD2. Germline lookup yields CDR1 SGDLS and CDR2 YYNGEE. Trimming removed 4 bases from V and 3 bases from J; junction bases left unmatched: 11. The CDR3 consists of 17 residues. The CDR3 loop is CASSPFPVAGHTGELFF. The CDR3 DNA follows: TGTGCCAGCAGCCCGTTTCCCGTAGCGGGGCACACCGGGGAGCTGTTTTTT.